This record looks at one T cell receptor beta chain sequence and its context. The sample is drawn from a study of blood T cell repertoires in COVID-19. Libraries were prepared by immunoSEQ multiplex PCR; TCRdb keeps only in-frame clonotypes and omits some of them. There are hundreds of thousands of clones in the sample; roughly 85% occur only once, and about 2.5% lies in the top ten. Germline values: CDR1 SGHVS, CDR2 FQNEAQ. The CDR3 extends over 17 amino acids. Trimming removed 2 bases from V and 0 bases from J, with 15 bases in between. Sequences were obtained from PBMCs or T cells enriched from blood (not recorded which). This receptor was identified in a woman between 50 and 59 years old who had recovered from COVID-19. V gene TRBV7-8 combines with J gene TRBJ2-3; TRBD2 might be the D (5 bases). The CDR3 DNA reads TGTGCCAGCAGCTTAAGAGCGGCCCTCACGAGCACAGATACGCAGTATTTT. Protein: CASSLRAALTSTDTQYF.